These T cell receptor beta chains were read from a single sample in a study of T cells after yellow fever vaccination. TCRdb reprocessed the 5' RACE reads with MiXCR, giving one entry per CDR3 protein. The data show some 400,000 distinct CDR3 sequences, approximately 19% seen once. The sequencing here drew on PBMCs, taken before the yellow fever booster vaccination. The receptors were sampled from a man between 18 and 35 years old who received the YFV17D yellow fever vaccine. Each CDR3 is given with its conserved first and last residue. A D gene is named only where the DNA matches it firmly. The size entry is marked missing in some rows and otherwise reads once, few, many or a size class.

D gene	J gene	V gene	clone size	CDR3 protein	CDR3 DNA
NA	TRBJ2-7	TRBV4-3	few	CASSQGRDRYEQYF	TGCGCCAGCAGCCAAGGAAGGGACCGCTACGAGCAGTACTTC
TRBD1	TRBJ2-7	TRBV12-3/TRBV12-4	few	CASSSTGDTYEQYF	TGTGCCAGCAGTTCCACAGGGGATACCTACGAGCAGTACTTC
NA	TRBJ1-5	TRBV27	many	CASSLLGDSNQPQHF	TGTGCCAGCAGCCTCTTGGGGGACAGCAATCAGCCCCAGCATTTT
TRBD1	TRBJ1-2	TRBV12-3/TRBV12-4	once	CASSHRQGVGFSGYTF	TGTGCCAGCAGTCACAGACAGGGTGTGGGCTTTTCTGGCTACACCTTC
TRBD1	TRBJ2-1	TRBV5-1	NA	CASSKDLGTATYNEQFF	TGCGCCAGCAGCAAGGACCTCGGGACAGCCACCTACAATGAGCAGTTCTTC
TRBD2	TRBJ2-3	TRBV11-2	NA	CASSSGLAVTTDTQYF	TGTGCCAGCAGCTCGGGACTAGCGGTTACCACAGATACGCAGTATTTT
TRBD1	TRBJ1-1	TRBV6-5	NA	CASSYGAGGIEAFF	TGTGCCAGCAGTTACGGGGCAGGGGGCATAGAAGCTTTCTTT
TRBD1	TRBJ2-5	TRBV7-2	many	CASSLVGTANQETQYF	TGTGCCAGCAGCTTAGTAGGGACAGCCAACCAAGAGACCCAGTACTTC
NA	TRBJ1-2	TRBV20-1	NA	CSARFPGILGYTF	TGCAGTGCTAGATTTCCAGGGATTCTTGGCTACACCTTC
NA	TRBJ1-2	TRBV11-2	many	CASSLGPYDRSYGYTF	TGTGCCAGCAGCTTAGGTCCTTACGACAGGTCCTATGGCTACACCTTC
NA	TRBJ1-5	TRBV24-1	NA	CATSDEISNQPQHF	TGTGCCACCAGTGATGAAATTAGCAATCAGCCCCAGCATTTT
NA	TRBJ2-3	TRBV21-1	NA	CASSAGQVNGTDTQYF	TGTGCCAGCAGCGCAGGACAGGTGAATGGCACAGATACGCAGTATTTT
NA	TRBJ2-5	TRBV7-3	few	CASSSTGTSRETQYF	TGTGCCAGCAGCTCAACCGGGACATCTCGTGAGACCCAGTACTTC
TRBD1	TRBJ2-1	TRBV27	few	CASRYLGTGGYNEQFF	TGTGCCAGCCGATACCTCGGGACAGGGGGCTACAATGAGCAGTTCTTC
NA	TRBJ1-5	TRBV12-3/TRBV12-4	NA	CASSDSRDVWNQPQHF	TGTGCCAGCAGTGATTCCCGGGACGTCTGGAATCAGCCCCAGCATTTT
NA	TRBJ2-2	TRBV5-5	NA	CASSLYREAGELFF	TGTGCCAGCAGCTTGTACAGGGAGGCCGGGGAGCTGTTTTTT
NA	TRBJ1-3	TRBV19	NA	CASSMRDGRNTIYF	TGTGCCAGTAGTATGCGGGACGGACGAAACACCATATATTTT
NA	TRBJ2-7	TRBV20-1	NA	CSASLGGGLSYEQYF	TGCAGTGCTAGTTTGGGCGGGGGCCTCTCCTACGAGCAGTACTTC
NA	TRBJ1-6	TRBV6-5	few	CASSYGRPYNSPLHF	TGTGCCAGCAGTTACGGCAGACCCTATAATTCACCCCTCCACTTT
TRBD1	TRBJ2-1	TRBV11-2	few	CASTGQGPIYEQFF	TGTGCCAGCACCGGACAGGGCCCAATCTATGAGCAGTTCTTC
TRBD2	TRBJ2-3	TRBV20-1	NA	CSARTSGGSADTQYF	TGCAGTGCTAGAACTAGCGGGGGATCGGCAGATACGCAGTATTTT
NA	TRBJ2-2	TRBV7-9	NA	CASSFRVSGHTGELFF	TGTGCCAGCAGCTTTAGGGTTAGCGGACACACCGGGGAGCTGTTTTTT
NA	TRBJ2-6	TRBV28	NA	CASSIRRVPGANVLTF	TGTGCCAGCAGCATCCGGCGGGTGCCTGGGGCCAACGTCCTGACTTTC
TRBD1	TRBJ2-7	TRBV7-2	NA	CASSPSATGDHEQYF	TGTGCCAGCAGCCCCTCGGCGACAGGGGACCACGAGCAGTACTTC
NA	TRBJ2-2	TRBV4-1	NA	CASSPAKNTGELFF	TGCGCCAGCAGCCCTGCTAAGAACACCGGGGAGCTGTTTTTT
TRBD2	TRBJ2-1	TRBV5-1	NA	CASSLLAGNNEQFF	TGCGCCAGCAGCCTACTAGCGGGGAACAATGAGCAGTTCTTC
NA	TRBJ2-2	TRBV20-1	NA	CSVFGTNTGELFF	TGCAGTGTTTTCGGGACTAACACCGGGGAGCTGTTTTTT
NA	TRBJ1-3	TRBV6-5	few	CASKAPSSGNTIYF	TGTGCCAGCAAAGCTCCGAGCTCTGGAAACACCATATATTTT
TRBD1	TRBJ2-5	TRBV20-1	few	CSARDTGGAGETQYF	TGCAGTGCTAGAGATACAGGGGGCGCGGGGGAGACCCAGTACTTC
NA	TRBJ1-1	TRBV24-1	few	CATSAGLNTEAFF	TGTGCCACCTCAGCAGGGCTGAACACTGAAGCTTTCTTT
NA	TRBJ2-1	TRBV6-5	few	CASRVSWNEQFF	TGTGCCAGCAGGGTTAGCTGGAATGAGCAGTTCTTC
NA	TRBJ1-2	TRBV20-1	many	CSARDLGDGYTF	TGCAGTGCCCGGGACCTGGGTGATGGCTACACCTTC
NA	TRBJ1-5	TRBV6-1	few	CASKRGVNSNQPQHF	TGTGCCAGCAAACGGGGCGTAAATAGCAATCAGCCCCAGCATTTT
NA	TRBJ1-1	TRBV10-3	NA	CAISEPRTEGAFF	TGTGCCATCAGTGAGCCGAGGACAGAAGGAGCTTTCTTT
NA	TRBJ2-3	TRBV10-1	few	CASSDSGSTDTQYF	TGCGCCAGCAGTGATTCAGGATCCACAGATACGCAGTATTTT
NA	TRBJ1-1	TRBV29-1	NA	CSVNLGGDTEAFF	TGCAGCGTAAACCTAGGGGGGGACACTGAAGCTTTCTTT
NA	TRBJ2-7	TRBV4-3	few	CASSQEAGVGTYEQYF	TGCGCCAGCAGCCAAGAGGCAGGGGTCGGGACCTACGAGCAGTACTTC
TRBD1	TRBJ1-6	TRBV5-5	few	CASSPGTVYSPLHF	TGTGCCAGCAGCCCCGGGACAGTTTATTCACCCCTCCACTTT
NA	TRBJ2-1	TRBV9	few	CASSVGGPYNEQFF	TGTGCCAGCAGCGTTGGGGGACCCTACAATGAGCAGTTCTTC
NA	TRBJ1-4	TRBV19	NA	CASRGGDWNEKLFF	TGTGCCAGCAGAGGGGGGGACTGGAATGAAAAACTGTTTTTT
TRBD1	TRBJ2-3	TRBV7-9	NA	CASSSPGTGVVDTQYF	TGTGCCAGCAGCTCACCCGGGACAGGGGTGGTAGATACGCAGTATTTT
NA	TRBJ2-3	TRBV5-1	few	CASSSNSLRADTQYF	TGCGCCAGCAGCTCGAATAGCTTGCGAGCAGATACGCAGTATTTT
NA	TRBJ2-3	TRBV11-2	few	CASSPPGPGIGTDTQYF	TGTGCCAGCAGTCCCCCGGGGCCAGGAATAGGTACAGATACGCAGTATTTT
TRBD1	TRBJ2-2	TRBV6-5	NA	CASTQDRETGELFF	TGTGCCAGCACCCAGGACAGGGAAACCGGGGAGCTGTTTTTT
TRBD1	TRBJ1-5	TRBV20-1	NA	CSARLPRTGMNQPQHF	TGCAGTGCTAGACTCCCTCGGACAGGGATGAATCAGCCCCAGCATTTT
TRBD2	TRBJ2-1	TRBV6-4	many	CASSPFGGANNEQFF	TGTGCCAGCAGTCCCTTCGGGGGGGCTAACAATGAGCAGTTCTTC